These 21 T cell receptor beta chains share one sample of origin, sequenced in a study of human T cells and chemical hapten exposure. Indicated time point: patch test 3, about 24 weeks after DPC sensitization. Sample treatment: therapeutic diphenylcyclopropenone sensitization with weekly scalp DPC. TCRdb passed the RACE reads through MiXCR, listing each CDR3 protein once. Among roughly 130,000 distinct CDR3 sequences listed, 11% were seen once. Sequencing was performed on whole blood, taken in connection with sensitization to the hapten diphenylcyclopropenone (DPC). The receptors here all came from a woman aged 50 to 60 with alopecia areata. Some clones in this sample may be carry-over from other donors' samples.

This clonotype was detected only a few times. This chain uses TRBV29-1 with TRBJ2-3; D gene unclear. Germline lookup yields CDR1 SQVTM and CDR2 ANQGSEA. The CDR3 loop spans 12 amino acids. V dropped 1 base and J dropped 2 bases, with 4 bases sitting between them. The CDR3 region has the DNA TGCAGCGTTGAAGGCCTCACAGATACGCAGTATTTT. This codes for CSVEGLTDTQYF.

There are many counts of this clonotype. V usage is TRBV29-1 and J usage is TRBJ2-3; tentatively, D is TRBD2 (5 bases). Germline loops: CDR1 SQVTM, CDR2 ANQGSEA. The CDR3 is 13 amino acids. V lost 7 bases and J lost 1, with 12 bases in between. The DNA for the CDR3 is TGCAGCGCCGAAGAGGGAGGCACAGATACGCAGTATTTT. This encodes CSAEEGGTDTQYF.

This clonotype was seen many times. The chain has TRBV29-1 and TRBJ2-7, with D possibly TRBD2 on 7 matching bases. Trimming took 4 bases from V and 4 from J, leaving 11 bases between them. From germline, CDR1 is SQVTM and CDR2 ANQGSEA. This CDR3 is built from 12 residues. In DNA form, the CDR3 reads TGCAGCGTTGTTGAGGGGGGGTACGAGCAGTACTTC. As protein: CSVVEGGYEQYF.

The chain carries TRBV3-1 and TRBJ1-2; D is unclear. The germline V and J ends were trimmed by 4 bases and 0 bases, with 9 bases remaining between them. Per germline, CDR1 LGHDT and CDR2 YNNKEL (reference sequence). This CDR3 spans 14 amino acids. In nucleotides, the CDR3 is TGTGCCAGCAGCCCCCGGGCTGCTAACTATGGCTACACCTTC. This codes for CASSPRAANYGYTF.

V usage is TRBV12-3 or TRBV12-4 and J usage is TRBJ2-7; 10 bases line up with TRBD1. V lost 3 bases, J lost 2 bases, and 1 base stayed unmatched. The CDR3 sequence is 14 residues long. DNA of the CDR3: TGTGCCAGCAGTTTCGGGACAGGGGCCTACGAGCAGTACTTC. It is translated as CASSFGTGAYEQYF.

The sample holds a few counts of this clonotype. V is TRBV9 and J is TRBJ2-3, with TRBD2 identical over 9 bases. Germline CDR1 SGDLS, CDR2 YYNGEE. The trim removed 4 bases at V and 2 bases at J, leaving 11 bases unmatched. This CDR3 has 17 residues. CDR3 sequence (DNA): TGTGCCAGCAGCCCCCGTGGGTCTAGCGGGGACACAGATACGCAGTATTTT. Translated, it gives CASSPRGSSGDTDTQYF.

This clonotype was observed a few times. The chain carries TRBV27 and TRBJ2-1, with D possibly called TRBD1 or TRBD2 (5 bases each). The CDR3 is 16 residues long. The germline V gene has CDR1 MNHEY and CDR2 SMNVEV (reference sequence). V was cut by 3 bases and J by 0 bases, with 12 bases left in between. DNA for the CDR3: TGTGCCAGCAGTTTGAGGGGCTTAAGCTCCTACAATGAGCAGTTCTTC. It is translated as CASSLRGLSSYNEQFF.

This clonotype was picked up a small number of times. This chain uses TRBV12-3 or TRBV12-4 with TRBJ2-5; no clear D gene. V lost 2 bases and J 3 bases, leaving 10 bases between the germline ends. The CDR3 loop spans 14 amino acids. The CDR3 nucleotides read TGTGCCAGCAGTTTAAGGCGGCTCAAAGAGACCCAGTACTTC. The encoded protein is CASSLRRLKETQYF.

This clonotype was seen a handful of times. V usage is TRBV12-3 or TRBV12-4 and J usage is TRBJ1-1; D ambiguous. V was pared by 3 bases and J by 7 bases, with 12 bases between. This CDR3 spans 13 amino acids. This chain's CDR3 is CASSFSGSLEAFF. The CDR3 nucleotides read TGTGCCAGCAGTTTCAGCGGTTCCCTTGAAGCTTTCTTT.

This clonotype was found many times. The chain combines TRBV28 with TRBJ2-1, with D possibly matching TRBD2 (7 bases). The CDR3 covers 13 residues. Trimming took 8 bases from V and 6 from J, leaving 14 bases between them. CDR1 is MDHEN, CDR2 SYDVKM, per germline. CDR3 bases: TGTGCCAGCGGGGGCGGGAGCATCAATGAGCAGTTCTTC. Translated, it gives CASGGGSINEQFF.

This clonotype occurred a few times. The rearrangement uses TRBV7-8 and TRBJ1-2, with D possibly being TRBD1 (6 bases). In germline, CDR1 is SGHVS, CDR2 FQNEAQ. V lost 1 base and J lost 1, with 13 bases in between. CDR3 length: 16 amino acids. The CDR3 bases are TGTGCCAGCAGCTTAGAGGAACAGGGCGTTAACTATGGCTACACCTTC. Translated, it gives CASSLEEQGVNYGYTF. The full variable domain, completed using reference TRBV7-8 and TRBJ1-2, is GAGVSQSPRYKVAKRGQDVALRCDPISGHVSLFWYQQALGQGPEFLTYFQNEAQLDKSGLPSDRFFAERPEGSVSTLKIQRTQQEDSAVYLCASSLEEQGVNYGYTFGSGTRLTVV.

This clonotype was detected only a few times. V gene TRBV4-1 combines with J gene TRBJ1-4; D is undetermined. Trimming removed 3 bases from V and 6 bases from J, with 11 bases in between. Germline CDR1 and CDR2: MGHRA and YSYEKL. The CDR3 sequence is 14 residues long. CDR3 residues: CASSQNPGYEKLFF. In DNA, the CDR3 is TGCGCCAGCAGCCAGAATCCGGGGTATGAAAAACTGTTTTTT.

This rearrangement joins TRBV10-3 to TRBJ1-1; D possibly corresponds to TRBD1 (5 bases). Trimming shortened V by 7 bases and J by 4 bases, and 19 bases separated the two germline ends. The CDR3 is 15 amino acids. Germline V gene sequence: CDR1 ENHRY, CDR2 SYGVKD. The CDR3 spells CAITDTGRPATEAFF. The CDR3 DNA is TGTGCCATCACCGATACGGGACGCCCAGCCACTGAAGCTTTCTTT.

This clonotype was seen a handful of times. The chain uses TRBV7-2 and TRBJ2-3; 7 nucleotides align to TRBD2. Germline trimming cut 5 bases from V and 3 bases from J; bases unmatched to any gene: 11. The CDR3 has 16 residues. The germline CDR1 and CDR2 sequences are SGHTA and FQGNSA. The CDR3 spells CASSPRDYLDTDTQYF. Here the CDR3 DNA reads TGTGCCAGCAGCCCCCGGGACTACCTAGATACAGATACGCAGTATTTT.

The table lists this clonotype with a few counts. The rearrangement uses TRBV6-2 or TRBV6-3 and TRBJ2-3; D may correspond to TRBD1 or TRBD2 (6 bases each). This CDR3 has 12 residues. Trimming took 6 bases from V and 10 from J, leaving 14 bases between them. Germline CDR1 reads MNHEY; CDR2 reads SVGEGT. The CDR3 reads CASSKGGMAQYF. The CDR3 nucleotides are TGTGCCAGCAGCAAAGGGGGGATGGCGCAGTATTTT.

The chain joins TRBV4-1 to TRBJ1-3; D perhaps matches TRBD1 (5 bases). Looked up from germline, CDR1 is MGHRA and CDR2 is YSYEKL. CDR3 length equals 15 residues. Trimming cost V 4 bases and J 0 bases, with 10 bases left between them. CDR3 residues: CASSLGRNSGNTIYF. The CDR3 DNA follows: TGCGCCAGCAGCCTGGGACGGAACTCTGGAAACACCATATATTTT.

The chain carries TRBV7-2 and TRBJ2-3, with TRBD2 matching 13 bases. The length of the CDR3 is 17 residues. Trimming removed 6 bases from V and 0 bases from J; junction bases left unmatched: 6. The germline V gene has CDR1 SGHTA and CDR2 FQGNSA. The CDR3 spells CASSPPGLAGSTDTQYF. The CDR3, as DNA: TGTGCCAGCAGTCCCCCGGGACTAGCGGGAAGCACAGATACGCAGTATTTT.

This clonotype was counted between two and nine times. The V gene is TRBV4-3, the J gene TRBJ2-1; D gene ambiguous. Trimming cost V 1 base and J 9 bases, with 4 bases left between them. Looked up from germline, CDR1 is LGHNA and CDR2 is YSLEER. This CDR3 has 11 residues. In DNA, the CDR3 is TGCGCCAGCAGCCAAGCTGGTGAGCAGTTCTTC. Translating it yields CASSQAGEQFF.

In nucleotides, the CDR3 is TGTGCCAGCAGCTTAGCGGGAGGCGGGAATGAGCAGTTCTTC. It translates to CASSLAGGGNEQFF. The V and J genes are TRBV7-8 and TRBJ2-1, with D possibly TRBD2 on 6 matching bases. Germline V CDR1 and CDR2: SGHVS, FQNEAQ. This CDR3 region has 14 residues. Trimming took 0 bases from V and 7 from J, leaving 10 bases between them.

This clonotype has just a few counts. The chain uses TRBV18 and TRBJ1-5; tentative D call: TRBD1 (5 bases). V gave up 2 bases and J gave up 3 bases, with 8 bases separating them. Germline values: CDR1 KGHSH, CDR2 LQKENI. There are 14 residues in the CDR3. CDR3 DNA sequence: TGTGCCAGCTCACCATCAGGGTCCAATCAGCCCCAGCATTTT. This translates into CASSPSGSNQPQHF.

This clonotype was detected only a few times. The chain couples TRBV29-1 to TRBJ2-7; no clear D. The CDR3 is 12 residues long. V was pared by 6 bases and J by 3 bases, with 12 bases between. Germline V gene data show CDR1 as SQVTM and CDR2 as ANQGSEA. The CDR3: CSVISPSYEQYF. The CDR3 DNA reads TGCAGCGTAATCTCTCCGAGCTACGAGCAGTACTTC.